This TCR beta chain was identified in a study of T cells after yellow fever vaccination. Study-wide background: Some fractions had low cell numbers, and these were prepared with SMART-Seq v4 Ultra Low Input.

Germline assignment: CDR1 PRHDT and CDR2 FYEKMQ (reference sequence). V gave up 8 bases and J gave up 4 bases, with 18 bases separating them. This CDR3 spans 15 amino acids. Study conclusions and caveats: FACS-sorted repertoires could contain abundant clonotypes contaminating from the bulk population. Weaker, the secondary response peaked sooner, at day 5 versus 15. Post-booster samples contained most primary-vaccination clones (approximately 96% CD4, 88% CD8).

TCRdb reanalysed the 5' RACE reads using MiXCR and keeps one entry per CDR3 protein. The sample has approximately 510,000 distinct CDR3 sequences, 20% to 25% seen once; the top ten hold around 16%. With regard to this clonotype: Its antigen is unidentified.

This receptor was taken from a man younger than 30 who received the YFV17D yellow fever vaccine. This material consisted of PBMCs, taken less than 25 days after the first yellow fever vaccination. This rearrangement joins TRBV13 to TRBJ2-1; D might be TRBD2 (6 bases). CDR3 residues: CASGKRATLYNEQFF. Written as DNA, the CDR3 is TGTGCCAGCGGAAAGCGGGCCACCCTTTACAATGAGCAGTTCTTC.